A selection of T cell receptor beta chains follows, all from one sample in a study of regulatory T cells in long-lasting Graves disease. Each CDR3 protein is one row after TCRdb ran MiXCR on the multiplex PCR reads. Found here are 400,000 to 550,000 distinct CDR3 sequences, approximately 16% of them singletons; the top ten hold roughly 23%. Separately, the same data were catalogued under a study of T cells in Graves' hyperthyroidism and ophthalmopathy.

The sequencing used peripheral blood mononuclear cells (PBMCs), collected at new diagnosis, from a patient treated with antithyroid drugs. The receptors were gathered from a woman between 18 and 29 years old with Graves disease. The CDR3 runs from the conserved cysteine through the conserved F or W. Each record gives: J gene, V gene, CDR3 protein.

J: TRBJ1-1; V: TRBV19; CDR3: CASRTRDSEAFF
J: TRBJ1-1; V: TRBV5-8; CDR3: CASSKVRNTEAFF
J: TRBJ1-1; V: TRBV5-1; CDR3: CASSLVMNTEAFF
J: TRBJ1-6; V: TRBV28; CDR3: CASGGPSTSPLHF
J: TRBJ1-5; V: TRBV12-3/TRBV12-4; CDR3: CASSFWTPSNQPQHF
J: TRBJ1-4; V: TRBV7-2; CDR3: CASSLQPATNEKLFF
J: TRBJ2-2; V: TRBV12-3/TRBV12-4; CDR3: CASSLPTGGFGTGELFF
J: TRBJ2-4; V: TRBV13; CDR3: CASSPGTEGVAKNIQYF
J: TRBJ2-1; V: TRBV5-1; CDR3: CASTIAGGNNEQFF
J: TRBJ1-2; V: TRBV4-1; CDR3: CASSPGISDYGYTF
J: TRBJ1-4; V: TRBV11-2; CDR3: CASSLDPGEKLFF
J: TRBJ2-7; V: TRBV29-1; CDR3: CSVGDGGQRREQYF
J: TRBJ2-7; V: TRBV13; CDR3: CASSQPGPSYEQYF
J: TRBJ2-3; V: TRBV7-2; CDR3: CASSWRTAGTDTQYF
J: TRBJ2-3; V: TRBV7-8; CDR3: CASSLGMRTPRSTDTQYF
J: TRBJ2-5; V: TRBV2; CDR3: CASSDGKGSRETQYF
J: TRBJ2-7; V: TRBV14; CDR3: CASSLQAAPYEQYF
J: TRBJ1-5; V: TRBV7-2; CDR3: CASKQGLRGNSNQPQHF
J: TRBJ2-7; V: TRBV20-1; CDR3: CSASSWGATPNSKVYEQYF
J: TRBJ2-5; V: TRBV6-9; CDR3: CASSYMLAGETQYF
J: TRBJ1-2; V: TRBV28; CDR3: CASSSGDLYGYTF
J: TRBJ2-6; V: TRBV7-2; CDR3: CASSLTGALSGANVLTF
J: TRBJ2-3; V: TRBV5-1; CDR3: CASSEGQGGDTQYF
J: TRBJ2-5; V: TRBV15; CDR3: CATSRDSRAEETQYF
J: TRBJ1-5; V: TRBV2; CDR3: CASSDRVSNQPQHF
J: TRBJ2-6; V: TRBV28; CDR3: CASSLWTIGANVLTF
J: TRBJ2-7; V: TRBV19; CDR3: CATYGGPNYEQCF
J: TRBJ2-7; V: TRBV30; CDR3: CAWSPNLDSLPNYEQYF
J: TRBJ2-7; V: TRBV7-9; CDR3: CASTQSTSGSDEQYF
J: TRBJ2-1; V: TRBV6-5; CDR3: CASSYGAVQFF
J: TRBJ2-7; V: TRBV5-1; CDR3: CASSLGIQDRPDPYEQYF
J: TRBJ2-1; V: TRBV6-1; CDR3: CASREGLASPGEQFF
J: TRBJ2-3; V: TRBV12-3/TRBV12-4; CDR3: CASSPVGNTQYF
J: TRBJ2-3; V: TRBV5-8; CDR3: CASSRGDRIDTQYF
J: TRBJ2-3; V: TRBV24-1; CDR3: CATSPSARDTQYF
J: TRBJ2-7; V: TRBV12-3/TRBV12-4; CDR3: CASSFTRAGAYEQYF
J: TRBJ2-3; V: TRBV6-2/TRBV6-3; CDR3: CASSPLADSTDTQYF
J: TRBJ2-3; V: TRBV27; CDR3: CASSLSEASGRGTDTQYF
J: TRBJ2-6; V: TRBV27; CDR3: CASTHIRGAGSGANVLTF
J: TRBJ2-5; V: TRBV11-2; CDR3: CASSLSGTQETQYF
J: TRBJ1-1; V: TRBV28; CDR3: CASKFGGTANTEAFF
J: TRBJ1-2; V: TRBV15; CDR3: CATSPGTGYGYGYTF
J: TRBJ2-7; V: TRBV27; CDR3: CASSLRWQGAQSYEQYF
J: TRBJ2-3; V: TRBV6-4; CDR3: CASSDGTGGTDTQYF
J: TRBJ2-3; V: TRBV20-1; CDR3: CSALGHPLIDTQYF
J: TRBJ2-2; V: TRBV28; CDR3: CASRTATGELFF
J: TRBJ2-7; V: TRBV10-3; CDR3: CATEGTGTYEQYF
J: TRBJ2-3; V: TRBV5-1; CDR3: CASSPYGGETDTQYF
J: TRBJ2-3; V: TRBV28; CDR3: CASSLSPGGLADTQYF
J: TRBJ1-2; V: TRBV29-1; CDR3: CSVEGLGADYGYTF
J: TRBJ2-3; V: TRBV7-3; CDR3: CASSLGTDTDTQYF